The source of this T cell receptor (beta chain) is a study of blood T cell repertoires in COVID-19. Study at large: Donors in the United States, Italy and Spain gave samples during acute or convalescent COVID-19.

Using immunoSEQ multiplex PCR, the repertoire was profiled, and TCRdb retains in-frame clones only, with some absent. The repertoire includes about 180,000 clones, around 86% of them detected once, and less than 3.5% sits in the top ten. Trimming removed 3 bases at V and 0 bases at J, with 15 bases between. Germline-derived CDR1 and CDR2 are KGHSH and LQKENI. The CDR3 sequence is 17 residues long. This chain links TRBV18 with TRBJ1-3, with D possibly matching TRBD1 (6 bases). The sequence derives from a woman aged 25 to 39 with active or convalescent COVID-19. Sequencing was performed on peripheral blood. CDR3 in DNA: TGTGCCAGCTCACCCAGACTTGGACAGCTCTCTGGAAACACCATATATTTT. This encodes CASSPRLGQLSGNTIYF.